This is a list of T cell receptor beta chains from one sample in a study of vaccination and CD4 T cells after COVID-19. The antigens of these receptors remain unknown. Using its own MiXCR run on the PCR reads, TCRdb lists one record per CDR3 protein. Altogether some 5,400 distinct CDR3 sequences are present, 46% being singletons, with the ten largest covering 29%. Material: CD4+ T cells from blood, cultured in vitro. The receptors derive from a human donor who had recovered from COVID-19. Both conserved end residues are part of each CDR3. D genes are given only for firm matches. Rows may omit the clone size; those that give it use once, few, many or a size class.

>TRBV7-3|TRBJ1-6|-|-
CASSLRGGNSPLHF
TGTGCCAGCAGCTTGCGGGGAGGTAATTCACCCCTCCACTTT
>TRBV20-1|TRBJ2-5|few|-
CSARDAGRDQETQYF
TGCAGTGCTAGAGATGCGGGTAGGGACCAAGAGACCCAGTACTTC
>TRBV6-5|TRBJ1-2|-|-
CASSYRAGRGDGYTF
TGTGCCAGCAGTTACAGGGCGGGTAGGGGGGATGGCTACACCTTC
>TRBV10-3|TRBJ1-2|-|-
CAISESRFEGTHSNYGYTF
TGTGCCATCAGTGAGTCGAGGTTTGAGGGGACCCACTCTAACTATGGCTACACCTTC
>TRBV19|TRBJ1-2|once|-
CASSNRVWSGGYTF
TGTGCCAGTAGTAACAGGGTTTGGAGCGGTGGCTACACCTTC
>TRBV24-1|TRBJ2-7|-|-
CATKRGIVQGPSDEQYF
TGTGCCACCAAAAGAGGTATCGTTCAGGGCCCCTCAGACGAGCAGTACTTC
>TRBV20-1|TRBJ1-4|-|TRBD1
CSAFPGQRNEKLFF
TGCAGTGCGTTCCCGGGACAGCGGAATGAAAAACTGTTTTTT
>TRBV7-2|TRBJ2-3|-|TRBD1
CASSFDGDRGDTQYF
TGTGCCAGCAGCTTTGATGGAGACAGGGGGGATACGCAGTATTTT
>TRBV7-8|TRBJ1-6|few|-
CASSSVWSGWSPLHF
TGTGCCAGCAGCTCTGTCTGGAGTGGGTGGTCACCCCTCCACTTT
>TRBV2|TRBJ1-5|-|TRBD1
CASRRSAGGSNQPQHF
TGTGCCAGCAGAAGGTCGGCAGGGGGTAGCAATCAGCCCCAGCATTTT
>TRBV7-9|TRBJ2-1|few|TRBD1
CASSSLGTASF
TGTGCCAGCAGTTCCCTAGGGACAGCGAGCTTC
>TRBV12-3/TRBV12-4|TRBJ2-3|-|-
CASRRDEDTQYF
TGTGCCAGCAGACGCGACGAAGATACGCAGTATTTT
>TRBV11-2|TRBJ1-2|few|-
CASSLENYGYTF
TGTGCCAGCAGCTTAGAAAACTATGGCTACACCTTC
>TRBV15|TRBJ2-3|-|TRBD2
CATSSSGRSSSTDTQYF
TGTGCCACCAGCAGTAGCGGGAGGAGTAGTAGCACAGATACGCAGTATTTT
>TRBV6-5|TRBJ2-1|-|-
CASSYSIDWVQFF
TGTGCCAGCAGTTACTCGATCGATTGGGTGCAGTTCTTC
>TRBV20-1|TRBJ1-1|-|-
CSARGRADTEAFF
TGCAGTGCCAGGGGTAGGGCGGACACTGAAGCTTTCTTT
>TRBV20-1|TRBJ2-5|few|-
CSASKEETQYF
TGCAGTGCCAGTAAGGAAGAGACCCAGTACTTC
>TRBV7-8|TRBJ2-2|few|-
CASSSPRDTQPFGELFF
TGTGCCAGCAGCTCTCCCCGGGACACCCAACCCTTCGGGGAGCTGTTTTTT
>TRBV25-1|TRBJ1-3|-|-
CASRPGPALSGNTIYF
TGTGCCAGCAGGCCGGGACCCGCTCTCTCTGGAAACACCATATATTTT
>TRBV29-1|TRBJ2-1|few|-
CSVEEKARKFF
TGCAGCGTTGAAGAAAAGGCGCGTAAGTTCTTC
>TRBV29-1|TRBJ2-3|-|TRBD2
CSVLGLAGVYTQYF
TGCAGCGTCCTAGGACTAGCGGGAGTTTATACGCAGTATTTT